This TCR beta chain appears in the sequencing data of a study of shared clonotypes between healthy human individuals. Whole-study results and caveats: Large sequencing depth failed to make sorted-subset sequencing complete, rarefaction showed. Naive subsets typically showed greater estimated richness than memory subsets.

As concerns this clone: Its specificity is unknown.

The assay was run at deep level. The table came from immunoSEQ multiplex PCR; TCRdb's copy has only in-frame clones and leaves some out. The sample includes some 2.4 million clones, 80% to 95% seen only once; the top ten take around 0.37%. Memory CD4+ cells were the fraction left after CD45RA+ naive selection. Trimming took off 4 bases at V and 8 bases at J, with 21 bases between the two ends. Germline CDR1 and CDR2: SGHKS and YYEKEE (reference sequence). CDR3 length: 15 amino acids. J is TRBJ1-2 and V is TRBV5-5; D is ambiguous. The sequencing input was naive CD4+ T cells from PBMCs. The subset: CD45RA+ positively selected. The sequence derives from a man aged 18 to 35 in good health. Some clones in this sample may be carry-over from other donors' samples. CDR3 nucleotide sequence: TGTGCCAGCAGCGTACAGCAGCTACATAGAGCGGGCTACACCTTC. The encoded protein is CASSVQQLHRAGYTF.